This T cell receptor beta chain was recorded in a study of shared clonotypes between healthy human individuals. Findings and limits, study-wide: The study sampled only blood, and tissue repertoires likely differ.

The table came from immunoSEQ multiplex PCR; TCRdb's copy has only in-frame clones and leaves some out. The sample lists under 600,000 clones; around 76% were seen once. In regard to this clone: Its antigen is unknown.

From germline, CDR1 is GTSNPN and CDR2 SVGIG (reference sequence). There are 12 residues in the CDR3. Trimming took 3 bases from V and 6 from J, leaving 10 bases between them. The rearrangement joins TRBV30 to TRBJ2-3; D gene ambiguous. The TCR sequence derives from a woman aged 40 to 49 in good health. Some clones in this sample may be carry-over from other donors' samples. The sequenced sample was PBMCs. The DNA of the CDR3 is TGTGCCTGGAGGGTGGGCCGGGATACGCAGTATTTT. This codes for CAWRVGRDTQYF.